This is a list of T cell receptor beta chains from one sample in a study of T cells after yellow fever vaccination. Each CDR3 protein is one row after TCRdb ran MiXCR on the 5' RACE reads. In the table there are 25,000 to 30,000 distinct CDR3 sequences, approximately 4.2% of which are singletons. Sequences were derived from PBMCs, either bulk or a sorted T-cell subset (CD4+, CD8+, memory, or dextramer-sorted; not recorded which), sampled on the day of the yellow fever booster vaccination. The source of these receptors is a man aged 18 to 35 who received the YFV17D yellow fever vaccine. Both conserved end residues are part of each CDR3. A D gene is named only where the DNA matches it firmly. Size is stated for part of the rows, as once, few or many counts, or as a class when the clone is expanded.

d_gene	abundance	v_gene	j_gene	CDR3aa	CDR3nt
TRBD1	few	TRBV5-4	TRBJ1-1	CASSPRGLGTEAFF	TGTGCCAGCAGCCCCAGGGGGCTTGGGACTGAAGCTTTCTTT
TRBD1	many	TRBV5-1	TRBJ1-2	CASSLQGDYGYTF	TGCGCCAGCAGTCTACAGGGGGACTATGGCTACACCTTC
-	many	TRBV12-3/TRBV12-4	TRBJ1-2	CASSFMGTEGYTF	TGTGCCAGCAGTTTCATGGGGACGGAGGGCTACACCTTC
-	many	TRBV4-3	TRBJ1-4	CASSQEVILADREKLFF	TGCGCCAGCAGCCAAGAGGTGATCCTTGCGGACCGGGAAAAACTGTTTTTT
-	many	TRBV20-1	TRBJ1-1	CSARTGNTEAFF	TGCAGTGCTAGGACAGGTAACACTGAAGCTTTCTTT
-	many	TRBV7-9	TRBJ2-4	CASSLTWRSNIQYF	TGTGCCAGCAGCTTAACATGGCGGTCGAACATTCAGTACTTC
-	many	TRBV7-2	TRBJ1-1	CASSLGVGLGGTEAFF	TGTGCCAGCAGCTTAGGGGTGGGGCTTGGAGGCACTGAAGCTTTCTTT
TRBD2	few	TRBV5-6	TRBJ2-1	CASSSGLAANEQFF	TGTGCCAGCAGCTCGGGACTAGCAGCGAATGAGCAGTTCTTC
TRBD1	-	TRBV27	TRBJ2-2	CASKRTGPTGELFF	TGTGCCAGCAAACGGACAGGACCCACCGGGGAGCTGTTTTTT
-	-	TRBV19	TRBJ2-2	CASSSEGGRTGELFF	TGTGCCAGTAGTTCCGAGGGGGGGCGTACCGGGGAGCTGTTTTTT
-	many	TRBV18	TRBJ2-2	CASSPIRGQNTGELFF	TGTGCCAGCTCACCAATCAGGGGTCAAAACACCGGGGAGCTGTTTTTT
-	-	TRBV7-3	TRBJ2-3	CASSFPGTDTQYF	TGTGCCAGCAGCTTCCCAGGCACAGATACGCAGTATTTT
-	many	TRBV7-2	TRBJ2-5	CASSLRREETQYF	TGTGCCAGCAGCTTACGGCGGGAAGAGACCCAGTACTTC
-	-	TRBV5-6	TRBJ1-1	CASSLGGGNTEAFF	TGTGCCAGCAGCTTGGGTGGAGGGAACACTGAAGCTTTCTTT
-	many	TRBV6-6	TRBJ2-3	CASSTRDTQYF	TGTGCCAGCAGCACCCGAGATACGCAGTATTTT
TRBD2	many	TRBV20-1	TRBJ2-7	CSARAAEGGAYEQYF	TGCAGTGCTAGAGCTGCGGAGGGAGGGGCCTACGAGCAGTACTTC
-	-	TRBV20-1	TRBJ2-7	CSALYGGSSYEQYF	TGCAGTGCTCTATACGGGGGTTCCTCCTACGAGCAGTACTTC
TRBD1	many	TRBV10-3	TRBJ1-1	CAISDPTGQGIGTEAFF	TGTGCCATCAGTGATCCGACCGGACAGGGGATTGGCACTGAAGCTTTCTTT
-	many	TRBV6-4	TRBJ1-5	CAIPLEGVQPQHF	TGTGCCATCCCCCTTGAAGGGGTGCAGCCCCAGCATTTT
-	-	TRBV2	TRBJ2-1	CASSHPVGYNEQFF	TGTGCCAGCAGTCATCCGGTAGGCTACAATGAGCAGTTCTTC
TRBD2	-	TRBV6-5	TRBJ2-3	CASSYSNILAAVGDTQYF	TGTGCCAGCAGTTACTCGAATATTCTAGCGGCGGTGGGAGATACGCAGTATTTT
-	many	TRBV29-1	TRBJ1-2	CSVAPADTNYGYTF	TGCAGCGTTGCGCCTGCGGATACTAACTATGGCTACACCTTC
-	many	TRBV9	TRBJ1-2	CASSVPLIGGYTF	TGTGCCAGCAGCGTGCCCCTAATAGGTGGCTACACCTTC
TRBD1	many	TRBV20-1	TRBJ2-1	CSALETGAANEQFF	TGCAGTGCTCTCGAGACAGGGGCCGCGAATGAGCAGTTCTTC
TRBD1	many	TRBV20-1	TRBJ1-6	CSQRDRENSPLHF	TGCAGTCAGAGGGACAGAGAAAATTCACCCCTCCACTTT
-	few	TRBV7-3	TRBJ2-3	CASSLNGGTDTQYF	TGTGCCAGCAGCTTAAACGGGGGCACAGATACGCAGTATTTT
TRBD1	-	TRBV4-2	TRBJ2-3	CASSQGQGLTDTQYF	TGTGCCAGCAGCCAAGGACAGGGTCTCACAGATACGCAGTATTTT
-	many	TRBV5-1	TRBJ2-1	CASSLDRDYEQFF	TGCGCCAGCAGCTTGGACAGGGACTATGAGCAGTTCTTC
TRBD2	many	TRBV5-1	TRBJ2-3	CASRLAGTDTQYF	TGCGCCAGCAGACTAGCGGGGACAGATACGCAGTATTTT
TRBD2	many	TRBV6-1	TRBJ2-5	CASSFGLAGIETQYF	TGTGCCAGCAGTTTCGGACTAGCGGGCATAGAGACCCAGTACTTC
-	many	TRBV7-2	TRBJ2-7	CASSFVAAEQYF	TGTGCCAGCAGCTTTGTTGCAGCCGAGCAGTACTTC